In this sample, the clone carrying this T cell receptor (beta chain) turned up many times. What it recognizes is unknown. This entry comes from a study of read filtering for tumor transcriptome and immune sequencing. The study, taken as a whole, reports: Approximately 80% of IR-seq clonotypes had one read, totaling around 3.3% of reads; RNA-seq: about 74% and 41%.

This library used 300 to 500 ng RNA and molecular barcoded adaptors spanning alpha/delta and beta/gamma chains. TCRdb re-analysed the reads in MiXCR, keeping a single row per CDR3 protein. The repertoire consists of 12,000 to 15,000 distinct CDR3 sequences, with 20% occurring once and the leading ten covering about 84%. Germline trimming cut 5 bases from V and 2 bases from J; bases unmatched to any gene: 5. The germline gives CDR1 MDHEN, CDR2 SYDVKM. This CDR3 contains 15 residues. This rearrangement joins TRBV28 to TRBJ1-1, with 10 nucleotides matching TRBD1. Input material: a population of CD138-negative cells sorted from bone marrow. The sequence came from a donor over 35 with multiple myeloma. Here the CDR3 reads CASSRTGGGNTEAFF. CDR3 bases: TGTGCCAGCAGTCGGACAGGGGGTGGAAACACTGAAGCTTTCTTT.